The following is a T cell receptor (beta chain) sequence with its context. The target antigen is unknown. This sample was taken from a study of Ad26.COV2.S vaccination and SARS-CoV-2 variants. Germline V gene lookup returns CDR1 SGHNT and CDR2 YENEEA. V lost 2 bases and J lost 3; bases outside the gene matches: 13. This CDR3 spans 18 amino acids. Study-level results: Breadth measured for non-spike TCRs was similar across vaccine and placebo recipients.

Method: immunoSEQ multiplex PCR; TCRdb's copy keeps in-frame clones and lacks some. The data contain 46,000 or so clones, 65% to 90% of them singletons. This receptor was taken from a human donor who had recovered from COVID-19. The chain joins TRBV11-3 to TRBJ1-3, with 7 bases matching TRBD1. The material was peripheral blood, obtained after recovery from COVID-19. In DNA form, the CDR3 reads TGTGCCAGCAGCTTATGGTCCCGAGTGGACAGGTATGGAAACACCATATATTTT. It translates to CASSLWSRVDRYGNTIYF.